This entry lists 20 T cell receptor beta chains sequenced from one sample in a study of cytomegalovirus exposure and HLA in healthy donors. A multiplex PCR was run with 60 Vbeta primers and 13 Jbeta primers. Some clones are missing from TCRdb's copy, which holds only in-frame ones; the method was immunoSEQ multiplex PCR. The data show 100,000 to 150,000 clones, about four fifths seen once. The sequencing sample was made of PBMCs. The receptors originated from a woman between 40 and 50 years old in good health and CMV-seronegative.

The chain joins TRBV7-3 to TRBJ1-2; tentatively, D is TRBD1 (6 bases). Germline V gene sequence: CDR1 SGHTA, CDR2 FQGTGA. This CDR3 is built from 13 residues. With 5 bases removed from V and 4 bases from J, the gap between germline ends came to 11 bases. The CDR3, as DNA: TGTGCCAGCAGCCAACAGGGTAGCTATGGCTACACCTTC. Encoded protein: CASSQQGSYGYTF.

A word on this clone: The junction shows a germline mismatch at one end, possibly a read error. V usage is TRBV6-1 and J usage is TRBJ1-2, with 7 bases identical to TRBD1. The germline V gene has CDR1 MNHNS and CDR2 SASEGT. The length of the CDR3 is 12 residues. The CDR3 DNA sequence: TGTGCCAGCAGTGGACAGGTTGGGGACAGCAACTTC. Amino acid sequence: CASSGQVGDSNF.

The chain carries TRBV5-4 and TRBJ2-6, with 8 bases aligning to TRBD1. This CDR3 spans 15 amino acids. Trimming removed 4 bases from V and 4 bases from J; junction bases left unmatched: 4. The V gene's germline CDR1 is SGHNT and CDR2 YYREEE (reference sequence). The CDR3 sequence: CASSPTGDGANVLTF. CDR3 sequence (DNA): TGTGCCAGCAGCCCGACAGGGGACGGGGCCAACGTCCTGACTTTC.

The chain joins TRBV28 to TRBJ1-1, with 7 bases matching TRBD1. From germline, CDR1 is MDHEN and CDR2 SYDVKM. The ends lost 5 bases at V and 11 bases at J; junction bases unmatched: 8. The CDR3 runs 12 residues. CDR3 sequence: CASSLNRGPAFF. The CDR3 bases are TGTGCCAGCAGTCTTAACAGGGGTCCGGCTTTCTTT.

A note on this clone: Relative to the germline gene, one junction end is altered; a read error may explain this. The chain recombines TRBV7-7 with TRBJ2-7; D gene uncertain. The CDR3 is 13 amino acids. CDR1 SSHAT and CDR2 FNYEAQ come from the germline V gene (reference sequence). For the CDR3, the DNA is TGTGCTAGCAGCTTAAGTTCTCGGGACGAGCAGTACTTC. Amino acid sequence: CASSLSSRDEQYF.

CDR3 sequence: CASSMGASSGNTIYF. The CDR3 DNA reads TGTGCCAGTAGTATGGGGGCCTCCTCTGGAAACACCATATATTTT. This chain uses TRBV19 with TRBJ1-3; a weak D match, TRBD1 (6 bases). Germline CDR1 reads LNHDA; CDR2 reads SQIVND (reference sequence). The ends were cut back, 3 bases at V and 0 bases at J, with 9 bases in the middle. The CDR3 is 15 residues long.

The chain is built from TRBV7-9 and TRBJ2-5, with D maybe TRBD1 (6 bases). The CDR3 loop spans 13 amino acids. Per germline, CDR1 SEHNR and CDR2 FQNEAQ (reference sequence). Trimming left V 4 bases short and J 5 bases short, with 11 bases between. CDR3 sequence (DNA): TGTGCCAGCAGCTCTGGGGGCGGGGAGACCCAGTACTTC. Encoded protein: CASSSGGGETQYF.

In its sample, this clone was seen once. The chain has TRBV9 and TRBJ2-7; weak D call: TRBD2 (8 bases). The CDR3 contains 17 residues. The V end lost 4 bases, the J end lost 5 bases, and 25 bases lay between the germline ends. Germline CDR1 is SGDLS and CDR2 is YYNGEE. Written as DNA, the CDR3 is TGTGCCAGCAGCTCAGGGGGGGCCAGCGGGAGATCCCACGAGCAGTACTTC. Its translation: CASSSGGASGRSHEQYF. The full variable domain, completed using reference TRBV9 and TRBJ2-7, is DSGVTQTPKHLITATGQRVTLRCSPRSGDLSVYWYQQSLDQGLQFLIQYYNGEERAKGNILERFSAQQFPDLHSELNLSSLELGDSALYFCASSSGGASGRSHEQYFGPGTRLTVT.

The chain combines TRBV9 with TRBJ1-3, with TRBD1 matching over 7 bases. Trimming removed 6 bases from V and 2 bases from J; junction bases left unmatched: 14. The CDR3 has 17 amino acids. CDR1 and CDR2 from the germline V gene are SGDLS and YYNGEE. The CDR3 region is CASTARRRQGPGNTIYF. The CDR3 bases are TGTGCCAGCACAGCCCGTAGAAGACAGGGACCTGGAAACACCATATATTTT.

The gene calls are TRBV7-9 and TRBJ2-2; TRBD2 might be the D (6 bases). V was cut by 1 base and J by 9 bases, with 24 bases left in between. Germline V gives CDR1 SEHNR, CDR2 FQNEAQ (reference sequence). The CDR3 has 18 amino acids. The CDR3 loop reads CASSLDGGISSSQWELFF. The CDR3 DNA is TGTGCCAGCAGCTTAGATGGAGGGATTAGTAGCAGTCAATGGGAGCTGTTTTTT.

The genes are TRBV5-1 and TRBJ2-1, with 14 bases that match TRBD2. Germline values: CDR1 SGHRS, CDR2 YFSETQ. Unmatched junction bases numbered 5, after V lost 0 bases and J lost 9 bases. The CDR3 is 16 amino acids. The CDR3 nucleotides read TGCGCCAGCAGCTTGGCGACTAGCGGGGGGGCTGGTGAGCAGTTCTTC. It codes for CASSLATSGGAGEQFF.

This chain's CDR3 is CASRDRAFGGELFF. The DNA of the CDR3 is TGTGCCAGCAGGGACAGGGCCTTCGGCGGGGAGCTGTTTTTT. V usage is TRBV2 and J usage is TRBJ2-2, with 8 bases fitting TRBD1. The J segment lost 7 bases and the V segment lost 6 bases, leaving 7 bases of the junction unmatched. The CDR3 consists of 14 residues. Germline lookup yields CDR1 SNHLY and CDR2 FYNNEI.

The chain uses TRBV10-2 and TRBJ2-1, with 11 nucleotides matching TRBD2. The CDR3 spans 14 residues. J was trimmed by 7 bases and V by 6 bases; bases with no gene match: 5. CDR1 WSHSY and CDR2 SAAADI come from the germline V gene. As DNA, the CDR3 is TGCGCCAGCAGGCCGACTAGCGGGGCGAATGAGCAGTTCTTC. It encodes CASRPTSGANEQFF.

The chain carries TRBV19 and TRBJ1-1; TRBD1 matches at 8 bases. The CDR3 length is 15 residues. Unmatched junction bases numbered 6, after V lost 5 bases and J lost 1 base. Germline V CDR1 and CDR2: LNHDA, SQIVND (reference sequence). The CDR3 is CASSASGQGNTEAFF. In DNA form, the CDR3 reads TGTGCCAGTAGTGCCTCCGGACAGGGGAACACTGAAGCTTTCTTT.

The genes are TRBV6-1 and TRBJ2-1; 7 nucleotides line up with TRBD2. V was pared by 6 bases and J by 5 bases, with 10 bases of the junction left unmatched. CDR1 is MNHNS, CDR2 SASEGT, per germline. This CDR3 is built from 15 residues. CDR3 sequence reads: CASRLIAGGDNEQFF. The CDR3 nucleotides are TGTGCCAGCAGACTGATAGCGGGTGGGGACAATGAGCAGTTCTTC.

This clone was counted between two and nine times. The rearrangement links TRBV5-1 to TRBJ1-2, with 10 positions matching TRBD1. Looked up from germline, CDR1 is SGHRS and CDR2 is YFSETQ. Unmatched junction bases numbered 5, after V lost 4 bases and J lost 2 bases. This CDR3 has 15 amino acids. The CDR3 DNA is TGCGCCAGCAGCCAGACAGGGGGCCCCAACTATGGCTACACCTTC. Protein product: CASSQTGGPNYGYTF.

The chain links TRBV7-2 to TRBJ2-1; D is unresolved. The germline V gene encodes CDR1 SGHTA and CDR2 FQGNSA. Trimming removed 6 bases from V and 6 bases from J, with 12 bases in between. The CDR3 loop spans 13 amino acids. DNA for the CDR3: TGTGCCAGCAGGTCGACTTCGGGCAATGAGCAGTTCTTC. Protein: CASRSTSGNEQFF.

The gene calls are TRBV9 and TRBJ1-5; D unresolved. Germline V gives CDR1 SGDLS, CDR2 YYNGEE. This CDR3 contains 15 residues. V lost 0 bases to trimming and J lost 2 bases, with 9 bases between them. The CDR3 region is CASSVGPVGNQPQHF. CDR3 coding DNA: TGTGCCAGCAGCGTAGGGCCCGTGGGCAATCAGCCCCAGCATTTT. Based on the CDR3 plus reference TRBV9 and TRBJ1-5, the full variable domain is DSGVTQTPKHLITATGQRVTLRCSPRSGDLSVYWYQQSLDQGLQFLIQYYNGEERAKGNILERFSAQQFPDLHSELNLSSLELGDSALYFCASSVGPVGNQPQHFGDGTRLSIL.

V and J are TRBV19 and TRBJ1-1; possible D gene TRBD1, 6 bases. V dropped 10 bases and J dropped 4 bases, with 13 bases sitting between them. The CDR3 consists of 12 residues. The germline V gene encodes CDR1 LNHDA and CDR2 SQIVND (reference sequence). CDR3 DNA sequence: TGTGCCATCTACTTGGGGGCCACTGAAGCTTTCTTT. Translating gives CAIYLGATEAFF.

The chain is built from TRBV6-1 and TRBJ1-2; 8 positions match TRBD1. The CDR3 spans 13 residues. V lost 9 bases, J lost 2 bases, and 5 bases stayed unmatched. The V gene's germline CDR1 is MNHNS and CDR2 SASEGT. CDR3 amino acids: CASTRTGNYGYTF. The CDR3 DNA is TGTGCCAGTACCAGGACAGGGAACTATGGCTACACCTTC.